The T cell receptor (beta chain) described here comes from a study of radiotherapy plus CTLA-4 blockade in lung cancer. Study context: Objective response rate was over 15%; disease control rate, around 30%. General study findings and limits: The authors reported that early blood T cell clone dynamics, with interferon-beta, best predicted response. TCR clones originating in tumors grew in number in blood after radiotherapy plus ipilimumab.

Clones were read by immunoSEQ multiplex PCR, and TCRdb kept only the in-frame ones, dropping some. This table has 86,000 or so clones, over 70% appearing once. Remarks on this clone: What it binds is not known.

The TCR comes from a human donor with non-small cell lung cancer who had a partial response to radiotherapy plus ipilimumab. Some clones in this sample may be carry-over from other donors' samples. The sample in question was peripheral blood, obtained from a patient treated with radiotherapy plus ipilimumab.

The CDR3, as DNA: TGTGCCAGTGTGCGCACTGCAACTAATGAAAAACTGTTTTTT. Residues: CASVRTATNEKLFF. The chain is built from TRBV2 and TRBJ1-4; no clear D gene. The V and J ends lost 9 bases and 0 bases respectively, with 11 bases between them. Germline CDR1 SNHLY, CDR2 FYNNEI. The CDR3 covers 14 residues. Together with reference TRBV2 and TRBJ1-4, the CDR3 gives the full variable domain: EPEVTQTPSHQVTQMGQEVILRCVPISNHLYFYWYRQILGQKVEFLVSFYNNEISEKSEIFDDQFSVERPDGSNFTLKIRSTKLEDSAMYFCASVRTATNEKLFFGSGTQLSVL.